This T cell receptor (beta chain) emerged from a study of cytomegalovirus exposure and HLA in healthy donors. The CDR3 has 15 residues. Looked up from germline, CDR1 is SGHVS and CDR2 is FQNEAQ. Trimming left V 3 bases short and J 5 bases short, with 16 bases between. Both 60 Vbeta primers and 13 Jbeta primers went into the PCR. Sequencing was performed with immunoSEQ multiplex PCR; in TCRdb, only in-frame clones are kept and a portion is missing. Among about 150,000 clones listed, approximately 80% were seen once. The TCR comes from a woman in her 40s in good health and CMV-seronegative. V and J are TRBV7-8 and TRBJ1-1; D is possibly TRBD1 (5 bases). The material sequenced was PBMCs. Written as DNA, the CDR3 is TGTGCCAGCAGCTTCCTGTATTACGGGGGGACTGAAGCTTTCTTT. Amino acid sequence: CASSFLYYGGTEAFF.